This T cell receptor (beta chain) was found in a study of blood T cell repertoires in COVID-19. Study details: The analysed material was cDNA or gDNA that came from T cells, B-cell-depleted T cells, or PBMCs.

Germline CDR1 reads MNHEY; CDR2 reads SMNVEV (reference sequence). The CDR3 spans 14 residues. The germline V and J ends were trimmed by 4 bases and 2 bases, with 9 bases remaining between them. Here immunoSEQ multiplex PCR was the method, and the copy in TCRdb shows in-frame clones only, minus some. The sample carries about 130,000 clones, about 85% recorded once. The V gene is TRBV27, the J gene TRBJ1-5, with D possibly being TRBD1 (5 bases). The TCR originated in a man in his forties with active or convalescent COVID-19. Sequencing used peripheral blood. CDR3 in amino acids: CASSSPGGNQPQHF. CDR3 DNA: TGTGCCAGCAGTTCCCCGGGGGGCAATCAGCCCCAGCATTTT.